These 30 T cell receptor beta chains originate from one sample sequenced in a study of T-cell reconstitution after alpha-beta-depleted transplantation in children. A TCRbeta library incorporating unique molecular identifiers was prepared. TCRdb recomputed calls from the PCR reads with MiXCR, one row per CDR3 protein. The sample holds under 300,000 distinct CDR3 sequences, roughly 10% seen once. The sequences come from peripheral blood, collected 180 days after TCRalphabeta/CD19-depleted stem cell transplant. The receptor set was obtained from a male patient aged 2 to 9 who had a stem cell transplant for chronic granulomatous disease, so the T cells may come from the graft donor.

This clonotype appeared many times. V and J are TRBV4-2 and TRBJ2-5, with 10 bases aligning to TRBD2. This CDR3 spans 15 amino acids. The germline gives CDR1 LGHNA, CDR2 YNFKEQ. V lost 3 bases and J lost 3; bases outside the gene matches: 4. The DNA of the CDR3 is TGTGCCAGCAGCCAGGCCCTAGCGGGAGAAGAGACCCAGTACTTC. Protein sequence: CASSQALAGEETQYF.

This clonotype was detected a few times. This chain connects TRBV14 to TRBJ1-1; D gene uncertain. V dropped 3 bases and J dropped 1 base, with 9 bases sitting between them. Per germline, CDR1 SGHDN and CDR2 FVKESK. The CDR3 loop spans 14 amino acids. The CDR3 protein is CASSQEDKNTEAFF. In DNA form, the CDR3 reads TGTGCCAGCAGCCAGGAAGACAAGAACACTGAAGCTTTCTTT. The entire variable domain, with the rest obtained from reference TRBV14 and TRBJ1-1, is as follows: EAGVTQFPSHSVIEKGQTVTLRCDPISGHDNLYWYRRVMGKEIKFLLHFVKESKQDESGMPNNRFLAERTGGTYSTLKVQPAELEDSGVYFCASSQEDKNTEAFFGQGTRLTVV.

This clonotype occurred many times. V is TRBV20-1 and J is TRBJ2-7; 10 bases fit TRBD2. CDR1 DFQATT and CDR2 SNEGSKA come from the germline V gene (reference sequence). This CDR3 contains 13 residues. Losses at the gene ends were 3 bases for V and 9 bases for J; bases not matched to a gene: 8. CDR3 DNA: TGCAGTGCTAGCCCTAGCGGGAGTTTAGGGCAGTACTTC. It specifies CSASPSGSLGQYF.

Many counts were recorded for this clonotype. The chain couples TRBV5-4 to TRBJ2-1, with D maybe TRBD2 (6 bases). The CDR3 extends over 16 amino acids. V lost 3 bases, J lost 2 bases, and 15 bases lay in between. Germline V gene lookup returns CDR1 SGHNT and CDR2 YYREEE (reference sequence). In nucleotides, the CDR3 is TGTGCCAGCAGCTCAAGGGCGGGGCAGACCTACAATGAGCAGTTCTTC. Its protein is CASSSRAGQTYNEQFF.

This clonotype has at least ten counts. The genes are TRBV11-1 and TRBJ2-3; 9 bases line up with TRBD1. Trimming removed 5 bases from V and 6 bases from J; junction bases left unmatched: 9. The germline gives CDR1 SGHAT, CDR2 FQDESV (reference sequence). The CDR3 covers 15 residues. In DNA form, the CDR3 reads TGTGCCAGCAGCGCGATGACAGGGGGTGCTGATACGCAGTATTTT. Residues: CASSAMTGGADTQYF.

This clonotype was picked up many times. The rearrangement links TRBV27 to TRBJ2-3; D is unclear. Germline CDR1 is MNHEY and CDR2 is SMNVEV (reference sequence). The V and J ends lost 3 bases and 2 bases respectively, with 9 bases between them. There are 14 residues in the CDR3. The CDR3 DNA follows: TGTGCCAGCAGTTTTGGAACTACCACAGATACGCAGTATTTT. This encodes CASSFGTTTDTQYF.

The chain couples TRBV7-9 to TRBJ2-5; D may match TRBD1 or TRBD2 (5 bases each). The germline CDR1 and CDR2 sequences are SEHNR and FQNEAQ (reference sequence). CDR3 size: 17 residues. Trimming pared 0 bases from V and 9 bases from J, leaving 23 bases between. Written as DNA, the CDR3 is TGTGCCAGCAGCTTAGCGCAAGACACTAAGACGGGGCGGCCCCAGTACTTC. Translation gives CASSLAQDTKTGRPQYF.

Points on this clonotype: This may arise from a read error, as a much more abundant clone is one base away. The rearrangement joins TRBV5-6 to TRBJ2-5, with D perhaps TRBD2 (6 bases). Trimming took off 0 bases at V and 4 bases at J, with 19 bases between the two ends. The length of the CDR3 is 17 residues. CDR1 and CDR2 from the germline V gene are SGHDT and YYEEEE. CDR3 DNA sequence: TGTGCCAGCAGCTTGGCGAGGGGCGCCTCGGGGGTAGAGACCCAGTACTTC. Its protein is CASSLARGASGVETQYF.

The chain has TRBV18 and TRBJ2-7, with 7 bases identical to TRBD1. V gave up 4 bases and J gave up 2 bases; unmatched junction bases: 5. CDR3 length: 14 amino acids. The germline V gene encodes CDR1 KGHSH and CDR2 LQKENI. CDR3 DNA sequence: TGTGCCAGCTCACAGGGACAGCCTACCTACGAGCAGTACTTC. This encodes CASSQGQPTYEQYF.

This clonotype was recorded at least ten times. The chain is built from TRBV24-1 and TRBJ2-2; 11 bases are a match to TRBD2. Unmatched junction bases numbered 8, after V lost 4 bases and J lost 8 bases. Per the germline V gene, CDR1 is KGHDR and CDR2 is SFDVKD. The CDR3 sequence is 16 residues long. The CDR3 nucleotides are TGTGCCACCAGTGACCCAATAGCGGGAGGGCCTGGGGAGCTGTTTTTT. It codes for CATSDPIAGGPGELFF.

This clonotype has ten or more counts. V gene TRBV29-1 combines with J gene TRBJ2-1, with 8 bases identical to TRBD2. Germline CDR1 SQVTM, CDR2 ANQGSEA. The CDR3 covers 14 residues. Trimming at V came to 7 bases and at J to 5 bases, leaving 10 bases not matched to a gene. The CDR3 here is CSAPGRVGNNEQFF. The CDR3 region has the DNA TGCAGCGCCCCCGGGAGGGTTGGGAACAATGAGCAGTTCTTC.

This clonotype was picked up many times. V is TRBV5-5 and J is TRBJ1-5, with 7 bases aligning to TRBD1. The germline V gene encodes CDR1 SGHKS and CDR2 YYEKEE (reference sequence). The CDR3 totals 15 residues. The V gene end was trimmed by 1 base and the J gene end by 7 bases; junction bases not matched to a gene: 8. Written as DNA, the CDR3 is TGTGCCAGCAGCTTGAAGACAGGGCCGGGACAGCCCCAGCATTTT. Translation: CASSLKTGPGQPQHF. Full variable domain (outside the CDR3, taken from reference TRBV5-5 and TRBJ1-5): DAGVTQSPTHLIKTRGQQVTLRCSPISGHKSVSWYQQVLGQGPQFIFQYYEKEERGRGNFPDRFSARQFPNYSSELNVNALLLGDSALYLCASSLKTGPGQPQHFGDGTRLSIL.

A few counts support this clonotype. The chain has TRBV6-2 or TRBV6-3 and TRBJ1-5, with D perhaps matching TRBD1 (5 bases). Germline CDR1 MNHEY, CDR2 SVGEGT. The CDR3 has 16 residues. Trimming cost V 2 bases and J 4 bases, with 15 bases left between them. The CDR3 sequence is CASSYPQGAVNQPQHF. The DNA for the CDR3 is TGTGCCAGCAGTTACCCTCAGGGTGCGGTAAATCAGCCCCAGCATTTT.

This clonotype was found many times. This chain links TRBV24-1 with TRBJ2-2; no reliable D call. This CDR3 contains 16 residues. V was cut by 3 bases and J by 6 bases, with 16 bases left in between. Looked up from germline, CDR1 is KGHDR and CDR2 is SFDVKD. The CDR3 spells CATSDRHLRSPGELFF. The CDR3 region has the DNA TGTGCCACCAGTGATCGACATCTCCGATCTCCCGGGGAGCTGTTTTTT.

This clonotype was picked up many times. One end of the junction fails to match germline, which may point to a read error. This chain joins TRBV5-1 and TRBJ2-7; weak D call: TRBD2 (6 bases). The CDR3 runs 14 residues. Germline V gene lookup returns CDR1 SGHRS and CDR2 YFSETQ. The CDR3 sequence: CASRLEEGDDEQYF. In DNA, the CDR3 is TGCGCCAGCAGATTGGAGGAGGGAGACGACGAGCAGTACTTC.

There are many counts of this clonotype. The chain couples TRBV2 to TRBJ2-1; 7 bases are shared with TRBD1. The CDR3 spans 13 residues. After removal of 8 bases from V and 4 bases from J, the junction contained 5 bases not matched to a gene. In germline, CDR1 is SNHLY, CDR2 FYNNEI. As DNA, the CDR3 is TGTGCCAGCGAGGGGGCAGATTACAATGAGCAGTTCTTC. Protein product: CASEGADYNEQFF.

This clonotype was counted many times. The chain is built from TRBV20-1 and TRBJ2-5, with 8 positions matching TRBD2. The CDR3 loop spans 16 amino acids. The V and J ends lost 0 bases and 5 bases, in that order; junction bases with no gene match: 11. Germline V lookup: CDR1 DFQATT, CDR2 SNEGSKA (reference sequence). In DNA, the CDR3 is TGCAGTGCTAGAGATCCACTAGCGGTCTTCGGTGAGACCCAGTACTTC. Translated, it gives CSARDPLAVFGETQYF.

In its sample, this clonotype was seen many times. V and J are TRBV20-1 and TRBJ2-7, with TRBD1 matching 9 bases. The J segment lost 2 bases and the V segment lost 5 bases, leaving 10 bases of the junction unmatched. Per germline, CDR1 DFQATT and CDR2 SNEGSKA (reference sequence). The CDR3 runs to 15 residues. The CDR3: CSASQPGQGTYEQYF. DNA for the CDR3: TGCAGTGCTTCCCAACCGGGACAGGGAACCTACGAGCAGTACTTC.

This clonotype was detected many times. The CDR3, as DNA: TGCAGTGCTAGAGGGTCAGGGGCGAATGAGCAGTTCTTC. It codes for CSARGSGANEQFF. This chain connects TRBV20-1 to TRBJ2-1; TRBD1 is a possible D gene (6 bases). Trimming took 1 base from V and 7 from J, leaving 11 bases between them. This CDR3 is built from 13 residues. Germline lookup yields CDR1 DFQATT and CDR2 SNEGSKA (reference sequence).

This clonotype was detected ten times or more. The J gene is TRBJ2-3, the V gene TRBV5-1; D unresolved. V was trimmed by 1 base and J by 1 base, leaving 7 bases between them. Germline loops: CDR1 SGHRS, CDR2 YFSETQ. This CDR3 has 14 amino acids. As DNA, the CDR3 is TGCGCCAGCAGCTTGCCCACAGGCACAGATACGCAGTATTTT. Translating it yields CASSLPTGTDTQYF.

The rearrangement uses TRBV11-2 and TRBJ2-1; D might be TRBD2 (6 bases). Per the germline V gene, CDR1 is SGHAT and CDR2 is FQNNGV. V was clipped by 5 bases and J by 9 bases, with 23 bases between them. CDR3 length equals 16 residues. CDR3 residues: CASSLRDLAGRREQFF. In nucleotides, the CDR3 is TGTGCCAGCAGCCTCCGGGATCTGGCGGGAAGACGTGAGCAGTTCTTC.

This chain joins TRBV13 and TRBJ2-3, with TRBD2 identical over 7 bases. There are 19 residues in the CDR3. In germline, CDR1 is PRHDT, CDR2 FYEKMQ (reference sequence). V shed 3 bases, J shed 4 bases, and the junction held 19 bases outside the gene matches. CDR3 sequence (DNA): TGTGCCAGCAGCTTTCGGGCTAGCGGAGACAAAAACCCACCAGATACGCAGTATTTT. This translates into CASSFRASGDKNPPDTQYF.

At least ten counts were recorded for this clonotype. The chain joins TRBV18 to TRBJ2-7, with TRBD1 as a possible D gene (6 bases). V lost 5 bases, J lost 2 bases, and 10 bases lay in between. CDR3 length equals 13 residues. Germline CDR1 KGHSH, CDR2 LQKENI. The CDR3 coding sequence is TGTGCCAGCTCAAGAGGACAGCCCTACGAGCAGTACTTC. As protein: CASSRGQPYEQYF.

This clonotype has a count of ten or more. The chain is built from TRBV7-2 and TRBJ2-1, with D maybe TRBD1 (6 bases). Trimming stripped 4 bases from V and 2 bases from J, with 9 bases between. CDR1 and CDR2 from the germline V gene are SGHTA and FQGNSA. This CDR3 comprises 14 residues. The chain's CDR3 is CASSSGQTYNEQFF. The CDR3, as DNA: TGTGCCAGCAGCTCAGGACAGACCTACAATGAGCAGTTCTTC.

This clonotype occurred many times. The chain has TRBV5-1 and TRBJ2-2, with D possibly matching TRBD1 (5 bases). Per the germline V gene, CDR1 is SGHRS and CDR2 is YFSETQ. The CDR3 spans 16 residues. V was cut by 1 base and J by 6 bases, with 16 bases left in between. The CDR3 sequence is CASSLMGQGSAGELFF. The CDR3 coding sequence is TGCGCCAGCAGCTTGATGGGGCAGGGAAGTGCCGGGGAGCTGTTTTTT.

This clonotype was counted at least ten times. The J gene is TRBJ2-1, the V gene TRBV29-1; D is unclear. The V gene's germline CDR1 is SQVTM and CDR2 ANQGSEA. V was trimmed by 6 bases and J by 4 bases, leaving 10 bases between them. This CDR3 is built from 12 residues. CDR3 coding DNA: TGCAGCGTGAACCCAGTTTACAATGAGCAGTTCTTC. Encoded protein: CSVNPVYNEQFF.

With respect to this clonotype: A read error is possible here, since a much larger clone lies one base away. The rearrangement uses TRBV11-2 and TRBJ2-1; 7 bases are shared with TRBD2. This CDR3 has 19 residues. The V and J ends lost 2 bases and 3 bases, in that order; junction bases with no gene match: 16. Germline loops: CDR1 SGHAT, CDR2 FQNNGV. CDR3 coding DNA: TGTGCCAGCAGCTTAAAAGGCGGGCTAGCGGTAGATCTCTACAATGAGCAGTTCTTC. Translation: CASSLKGGLAVDLYNEQFF.

This clonotype has ten or more counts. This chain uses TRBV29-1 with TRBJ1-2; D remains unclear. Germline CDR1 SQVTM, CDR2 ANQGSEA. Trimming removed 5 bases at V and 0 bases at J, with 7 bases between. The CDR3 is 12 residues long. This CDR3 is CSVLSPNYGYTF. DNA for the CDR3: TGCAGCGTTCTCAGTCCTAACTATGGCTACACCTTC.

This clonotype was observed at least ten times. This sequence joins TRBV20-1 and TRBJ2-1; TRBD2 is a possible D gene (5 bases). Deletions cut 6 bases from V and 3 bases from J, with 9 bases between. The germline V gene encodes CDR1 DFQATT and CDR2 SNEGSKA (reference sequence). CDR3 length: 12 amino acids. The CDR3 here is CSAPDFYNEQFF. The CDR3, as DNA: TGCAGTGCCCCGGACTTCTACAATGAGCAGTTCTTC.

This clonotype was counted ten times or more. This CDR3 is CASSLWTSTGANVLTF. CDR3 nucleotides: TGTGCCAGCAGTCTCTGGACCTCCACTGGGGCCAACGTCCTGACTTTC. V usage is TRBV12-3 or TRBV12-4 and J usage is TRBJ2-6; D is unclear. The CDR3 length is 16 residues. The V end was cut by 5 bases, the J end by 2 bases, with 13 bases between.